The rows below give T cell receptor beta chains drawn from one sample of a study of Graves' ophthalmopathy and Graves' hyperthyroidism. TCRdb used MiXCR to reprocess the multiplex PCR reads, holding one entry per CDR3 protein. The data hold about 220,000 distinct CDR3 sequences, with around a fifth observed a single time. Sequencing input: peripheral blood. The receptor set was obtained from a woman in her forties or fifties with Graves' ophthalmopathy. CDR3s include the opening cysteine and the closing phenylalanine or tryptophan. A D gene is named only where the DNA matches it firmly. Expanded clones are given a class, and other clones once, few, many or no size at all.

v_call: TRBV2; j_call: TRBJ1-1; clone_size: once; d_call: -; cdr3_aa: CASSYVNQAFF; cdr3_nt: TGTGCCAGCAGTTACGTAAACCAAGCTTTCTTT
v_call: TRBV14; j_call: TRBJ2-7; clone_size: many; d_call: -; cdr3_aa: CASSQPGLRGGKGNEQYF; cdr3_nt: TGTGCCAGCAGCCAACCAGGGTTACGAGGCGGGAAGGGTAACGAGCAGTACTTC
v_call: TRBV30; j_call: TRBJ2-7; clone_size: many; d_call: TRBD2; cdr3_aa: CAWSVPSRAGGVF; cdr3_nt: TGTGCCTGGAGTGTACCCTCGAGGGCGGGAGGGGTATTC
v_call: TRBV6-5; j_call: TRBJ1-5; clone_size: many; d_call: -; cdr3_aa: CASRRLPDQPQHF; cdr3_nt: TGTGCCAGCAGAAGGTTACCCGATCAGCCCCAGCATTTT
v_call: TRBV7-2; j_call: TRBJ2-5; clone_size: many; d_call: -; cdr3_aa: CASSSSLAIQETQYF; cdr3_nt: TGTGCCAGCAGCTCCTCTCTAGCGATCCAAGAGACCCAGTACTTC
v_call: TRBV20-1; j_call: TRBJ2-7; clone_size: many; d_call: -; cdr3_aa: CSASGQMGEQYF; cdr3_nt: TGCAGTGCTTCGGGACAAATGGGGGAGCAGTACTTC
v_call: TRBV7-3; j_call: TRBJ1-1; clone_size: -; d_call: -; cdr3_aa: CASSSEWSTEAFF; cdr3_nt: TGTGCCAGCAGCTCAGAGTGGAGCACTGAAGCTTTCTTT
v_call: TRBV6-5; j_call: TRBJ2-7; clone_size: -; d_call: -; cdr3_aa: CASSYGPHEQYF; cdr3_nt: TGTGCCAGCAGTTACGGTCCCCACGAGCAGTACTTC
v_call: TRBV29-1; j_call: TRBJ1-1; clone_size: many; d_call: -; cdr3_aa: CSVEFPLIEVFF; cdr3_nt: TGCAGCGTTGAATTCCCGCTGATTGAAGTTTTCTTT
v_call: TRBV11-2; j_call: TRBJ2-2; clone_size: -; d_call: TRBD2; cdr3_aa: CASSRRTSGDNTGELFF; cdr3_nt: TGTGCCAGCAGCCGACGAACTAGCGGGGATAACACCGGGGAGCTGTTTTTT
v_call: TRBV29-1; j_call: TRBJ1-2; clone_size: many; d_call: TRBD1; cdr3_aa: CSVPHRDREHGYTF; cdr3_nt: TGCAGCGTTCCTCACCGGGACAGGGAACATGGCTACACCTTC
v_call: TRBV28; j_call: TRBJ2-2; clone_size: few; d_call: -; cdr3_aa: CASRLQGGDGELFF; cdr3_nt: TGTGCCAGCAGGTTACAGGGGGGGGACGGGGAGCTGTTTTTT
v_call: TRBV19; j_call: TRBJ1-1; clone_size: -; d_call: -; cdr3_aa: CASSGTSGRTEAFF; cdr3_nt: TGTGCCAGTAGTGGAACATCTGGGCGAACTGAAGCTTTCTTT
v_call: TRBV9; j_call: TRBJ1-2; clone_size: many; d_call: -; cdr3_aa: CASSVADSNLNLNGYTF; cdr3_nt: TGTGCCAGCAGCGTAGCTGACTCTAACCTCAACCTGAATGGCTACACCTTC
v_call: TRBV19; j_call: TRBJ1-1; clone_size: -; d_call: -; cdr3_aa: CASSIGATLNTEAFF; cdr3_nt: TGTGCCAGTAGTATAGGCGCCACCCTGAACACTGAAGCTTTCTTT
v_call: TRBV6-1; j_call: TRBJ1-5; clone_size: -; d_call: -; cdr3_aa: CASSSQWGGNQPQHF; cdr3_nt: TGTGCCAGCAGCAGCCAGTGGGGGGGCAATCAGCCCCAGCATTTT
v_call: TRBV7-2; j_call: TRBJ2-5; clone_size: -; d_call: TRBD1; cdr3_aa: CASSLPSGQGETQYF; cdr3_nt: TGTGCCAGCAGCTTGCCATCGGGACAGGGAGAGACCCAGTACTTC
v_call: TRBV19; j_call: TRBJ2-2; clone_size: many; d_call: TRBD1; cdr3_aa: CASRGLAPTGELFF; cdr3_nt: TGTGCCAGCAGGGGGCTAGCGCCGACCGGGGAGCTGTTTTTT
v_call: TRBV6-1; j_call: TRBJ1-5; clone_size: -; d_call: TRBD1; cdr3_aa: CASLGQGQQPQHF; cdr3_nt: TGTGCCAGCTTGGGACAGGGACAACAGCCCCAGCATTTT
v_call: TRBV6-1; j_call: TRBJ2-5; clone_size: -; d_call: TRBD2; cdr3_aa: CASSPGLAGLGETQYF; cdr3_nt: TGTGCCAGCAGCCCAGGACTAGCGGGATTGGGGGAGACCCAGTACTTC
v_call: TRBV7-2; j_call: TRBJ2-7; clone_size: many; d_call: -; cdr3_aa: CASSFLGVQFHEQYF; cdr3_nt: TGTGCCAGCAGCTTCCTAGGGGTTCAGTTCCACGAGCAGTACTTC
v_call: TRBV10-3; j_call: TRBJ1-5; clone_size: many; d_call: TRBD1; cdr3_aa: CAIKEGQGVGNQPQHF; cdr3_nt: TGTGCCATCAAGGAGGGACAGGGGGTTGGCAATCAGCCCCAGCATTTT
v_call: TRBV6-1; j_call: TRBJ1-1; clone_size: many; d_call: TRBD1; cdr3_aa: CASSPDRGNTEAFF; cdr3_nt: TGTGCCAGCAGTCCAGACAGGGGGAACACTGAAGCTTTCTTT
v_call: TRBV5-1; j_call: TRBJ1-1; clone_size: many; d_call: -; cdr3_aa: CASSITQGSTEAFF; cdr3_nt: TGCGCCAGCAGCATAACACAGGGAAGCACTGAAGCTTTCTTT
v_call: TRBV30; j_call: TRBJ1-1; clone_size: many; d_call: TRBD1; cdr3_aa: CAWSPEWGTGGVGTEAFF; cdr3_nt: TGTGCCTGGAGCCCAGAGTGGGGGACAGGGGGTGTGGGCACTGAAGCTTTCTTT
v_call: TRBV13; j_call: TRBJ2-7; clone_size: few; d_call: TRBD2; cdr3_aa: CASSSTSGRYEQYF; cdr3_nt: TGTGCCAGCAGCTCGACTAGCGGGCGCTACGAGCAGTACTTC
v_call: TRBV13; j_call: TRBJ1-5; clone_size: many; d_call: TRBD1; cdr3_aa: CASSRGRVGQGAIPSNQPQHF; cdr3_nt: TGTGCCAGCAGCCGGGGCCGCGTGGGACAGGGGGCGATTCCGAGCAATCAGCCCCAGCATTTT
v_call: TRBV6-1; j_call: TRBJ1-1; clone_size: -; d_call: -; cdr3_aa: CASSEGGGALNTEAFF; cdr3_nt: TGTGCCAGCAGTGAAGGGGGGGGGGCGTTGAACACTGAAGCTTTCTTT
v_call: TRBV6-5; j_call: TRBJ2-5; clone_size: many; d_call: -; cdr3_aa: CASSYSPLGETQETQYF; cdr3_nt: TGTGCCAGCAGTTACTCACCCTTAGGGGAGACCCAAGAGACCCAGTACTTC
v_call: TRBV30; j_call: TRBJ1-1; clone_size: many; d_call: -; cdr3_aa: CAWNPGSTEAFF; cdr3_nt: TGTGCCTGGAACCCGGGCTCGACTGAAGCTTTCTTT
v_call: TRBV19; j_call: TRBJ1-5; clone_size: many; d_call: -; cdr3_aa: CASSIRRNQPQHF; cdr3_nt: TGTGCCAGTAGTATCAGGAGGAATCAGCCCCAGCATTTT
v_call: TRBV6-5; j_call: TRBJ1-5; clone_size: -; d_call: -; cdr3_aa: CASSYSKSGSNQPQHF; cdr3_nt: TGTGCCAGCAGTTACTCGAAGTCAGGTAGCAATCAGCCCCAGCATTTT
v_call: TRBV27; j_call: TRBJ1-1; clone_size: many; d_call: -; cdr3_aa: CASSWGHNTEAFF; cdr3_nt: TGTGCCAGCAGTTGGGGACACAACACTGAAGCTTTCTTT
v_call: TRBV9; j_call: TRBJ1-1; clone_size: many; d_call: -; cdr3_aa: CASSVQDKNTEAFF; cdr3_nt: TGTGCCAGCAGCGTCCAGGACAAGAACACTGAAGCTTTCTTT
v_call: TRBV11-2; j_call: TRBJ2-5; clone_size: many; d_call: -; cdr3_aa: CASSRTAQGETQYF; cdr3_nt: TGTGCCTCCTCTAGGACAGCCCAGGGGGAGACCCAGTACTTC
v_call: TRBV7-9; j_call: TRBJ2-2; clone_size: many; d_call: -; cdr3_aa: CASSSHRRKLFF; cdr3_nt: TGTGCCAGCAGCTCTCATAGGAGGAAGCTGTTTTTT
v_call: TRBV6-5; j_call: TRBJ2-7; clone_size: many; d_call: -; cdr3_aa: CASSYRQGTDEQYF; cdr3_nt: TGTGCCAGCAGTTACAGGCAGGGGACCGACGAGCAGTACTTC
v_call: TRBV3-1; j_call: TRBJ1-1; clone_size: many; d_call: -; cdr3_aa: CASSLQRTEAFF; cdr3_nt: TGTGCCAGCAGTCTCCAGAGAACTGAAGCTTTCTTT
v_call: TRBV12-3/TRBV12-4; j_call: TRBJ1-2; clone_size: many; d_call: -; cdr3_aa: CASSLEWGENYGYTF; cdr3_nt: TGTGCCAGCAGTTTAGAGTGGGGGGAGAACTATGGCTACACCTTC
v_call: TRBV25-1; j_call: TRBJ2-2; clone_size: many; d_call: TRBD1; cdr3_aa: CASSGGQMNTGELFF; cdr3_nt: TGTGCCAGCAGTGGGGGACAGATGAACACCGGGGAGCTGTTTTTT
v_call: TRBV6-1; j_call: TRBJ1-2; clone_size: many; d_call: -; cdr3_aa: CASSEVRRAGGYTF; cdr3_nt: TGTGCCAGCAGTGAAGTGAGGAGGGCGGGAGGCTACACCTTC
v_call: TRBV28; j_call: TRBJ2-7; clone_size: few; d_call: TRBD1; cdr3_aa: CASSLGGTGDYEQYF; cdr3_nt: TGTGCCAGCAGTTTAGGTGGGACAGGGGATTACGAGCAGTACTTC